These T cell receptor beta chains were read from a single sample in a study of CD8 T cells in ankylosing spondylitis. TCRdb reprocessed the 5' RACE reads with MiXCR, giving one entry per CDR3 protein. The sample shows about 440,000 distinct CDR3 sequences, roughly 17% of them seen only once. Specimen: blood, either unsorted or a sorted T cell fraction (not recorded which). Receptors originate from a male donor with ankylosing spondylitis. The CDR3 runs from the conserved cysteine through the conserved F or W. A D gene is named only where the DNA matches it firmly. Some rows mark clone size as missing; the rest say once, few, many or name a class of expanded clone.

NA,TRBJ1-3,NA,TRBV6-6,TGTGCCAGCCGGGGAGGAGGAAACACCATATATTTT,CASRGGGNTIYF
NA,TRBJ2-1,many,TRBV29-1,TGCAGCGTTGAAGTGCTCTGGGGAGAACTTAGTGAGCAGTTCTTC,CSVEVLWGELSEQFF
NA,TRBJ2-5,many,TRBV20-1,TGCAGTGCTAGAGATCCGTACGCGGGCACCCAGTACTTC,CSARDPYAGTQYF
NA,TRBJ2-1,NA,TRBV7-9,TGTGCCAGCACCGCCCCGAGATCTCGGGATGAGCAGTTCTTC,CASTAPRSRDEQFF
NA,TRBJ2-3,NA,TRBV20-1,TGCAGTGCTAGAGAACGGAGACTCACATACCGCACAGATACGCAGTATTTT,CSARERRLTYRTDTQYF
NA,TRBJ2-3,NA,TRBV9,TGTGCCAGCAGCGTAGGTGGACTCCCCGCAGATACGCAGTATTTT,CASSVGGLPADTQYF
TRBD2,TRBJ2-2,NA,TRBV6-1,TGTGCCAGCAGCTTTTCCGGGGGGTGGGGGGAGCTGTTTTTT,CASSFSGGWGELFF
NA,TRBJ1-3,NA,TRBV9,TGTGCCAGCAGCGTAGGGTGGGCGGGTGGAAACACCATATATTTT,CASSVGWAGGNTIYF
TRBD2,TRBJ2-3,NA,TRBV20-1,TGCAGTGCTAGAGGGAAGCCTCCGGGACTAGCGGGGGGCCGTTCTAGCACAGATACGCAGTATTTT,CSARGKPPGLAGGRSSTDTQYF
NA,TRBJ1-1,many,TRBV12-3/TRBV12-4,TGTGCCAGCAGTTTCGGGCAGACGAACACTGAAGCTTTCTTT,CASSFGQTNTEAFF
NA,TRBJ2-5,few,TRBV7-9,TGTGCCAGCACCCCCCTCGAGACCCAGTACTTC,CASTPLETQYF
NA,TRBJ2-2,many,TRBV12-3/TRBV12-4,TGTGCCAGCAGTCCTGGACGGCCTGGGGAGCTGTTTTTT,CASSPGRPGELFF
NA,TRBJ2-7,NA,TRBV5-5,TGTGCCAGCAGCTTGGGACCGGGACCCGTCGGGGAGCAGTACTTC,CASSLGPGPVGEQYF
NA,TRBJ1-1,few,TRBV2,TGTGCCAGCAGAACAGGGACCCCCATGAACACTGAAGCTTTCTTT,CASRTGTPMNTEAFF
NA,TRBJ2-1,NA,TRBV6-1,TGTGCCAGCAGCTGGGGCAGCTCCTACAATGAGCAGTTCTTC,CASSWGSSYNEQFF
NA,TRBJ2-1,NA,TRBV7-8,TGTGCCAGCAGCTTAGTCAGCGGTAACAATGAGCAGTTCTTC,CASSLVSGNNEQFF
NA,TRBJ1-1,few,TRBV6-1,TGTGCCAGCAGACCACAGGGAGTGAGCACTGAAGCTTTCTTT,CASRPQGVSTEAFF
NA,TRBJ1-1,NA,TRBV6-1,TGTGCCAACCAGGAGACCGGCAACACTGAAGCTTTCTTT,CANQETGNTEAFF
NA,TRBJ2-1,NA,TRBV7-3,TGTGCCAGCAGCTTGGCAGGGGCAGGTTACAATGAGCAGTTCTTC,CASSLAGAGYNEQFF
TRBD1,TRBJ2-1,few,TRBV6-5,TGTGCCAGCAAAACAGGGGAAATACAACAGTTCTTC,CASKTGEIQQFF
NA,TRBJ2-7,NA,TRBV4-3,TGCGCCAGCAGCCAATCAAATTTAGGCGACTACGAGCAGTACTTC,CASSQSNLGDYEQYF
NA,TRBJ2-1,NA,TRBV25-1,TGTGCCGCCGAACCTGGGATCTTC,CAAEPGIF
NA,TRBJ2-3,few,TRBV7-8,TGTGCCAGCAGCTCACTGTCACTAGCAGATACGCAGTATTTT,CASSSLSLADTQYF
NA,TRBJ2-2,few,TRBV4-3,TGCGCCAGCAGCTATAGCCAGGGATCGACCGGGGAGCTGTTTTTT,CASSYSQGSTGELFF
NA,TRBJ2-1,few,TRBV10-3,TGTGCCATCAGAAGCCCTCGTACGAATGAGCAGTTCTTC,CAIRSPRTNEQFF
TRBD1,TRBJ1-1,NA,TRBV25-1,TGTGCCAGCAGAGGGACAGGGGACACTGAAGCTTTCTTT,CASRGTGDTEAFF
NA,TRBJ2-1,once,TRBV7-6,TGTGCCAGCAGCCAAGATGCTCAAACTGAGCAGTTCTTC,CASSQDAQTEQFF
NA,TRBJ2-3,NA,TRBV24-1,TGTGCCACATCGGATCCTACCCTAGGGAATACGCAGTATTTT,CATSDPTLGNTQYF
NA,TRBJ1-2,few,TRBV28,TGTGCCAGCAGTTCGGACTATGGCTACACCTTC,CASSSDYGYTF
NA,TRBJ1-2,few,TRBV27,TGTGCCAGCAGTTATGCCCCTGCCGTAGCTAACTATGGCTACACCTTC,CASSYAPAVANYGYTF
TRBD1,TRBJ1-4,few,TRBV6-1,TGTGCCAGCAGTGAATCCCTGGACAGGGGGCGCGAATCAATACTGTTTTTT,CASSESLDRGRESILFF
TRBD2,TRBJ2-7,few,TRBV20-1,TGCAGTGCTAGAGACATAACTAGCGGGAGGGGGGAGCAGTACTTC,CSARDITSGRGEQYF
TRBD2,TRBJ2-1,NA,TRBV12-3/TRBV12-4,TGTGCCCGCAGCTCGCACCTAACTCCACTAGCGGGGAGCTACAATGAGCAGTTCTTC,CARSSHLTPLAGSYNEQFF
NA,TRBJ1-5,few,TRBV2,TGTGCCAGCAGAGGAGGTGGGCAGGGGCATCAGCCCCAGCATTTT,CASRGGGQGHQPQHF